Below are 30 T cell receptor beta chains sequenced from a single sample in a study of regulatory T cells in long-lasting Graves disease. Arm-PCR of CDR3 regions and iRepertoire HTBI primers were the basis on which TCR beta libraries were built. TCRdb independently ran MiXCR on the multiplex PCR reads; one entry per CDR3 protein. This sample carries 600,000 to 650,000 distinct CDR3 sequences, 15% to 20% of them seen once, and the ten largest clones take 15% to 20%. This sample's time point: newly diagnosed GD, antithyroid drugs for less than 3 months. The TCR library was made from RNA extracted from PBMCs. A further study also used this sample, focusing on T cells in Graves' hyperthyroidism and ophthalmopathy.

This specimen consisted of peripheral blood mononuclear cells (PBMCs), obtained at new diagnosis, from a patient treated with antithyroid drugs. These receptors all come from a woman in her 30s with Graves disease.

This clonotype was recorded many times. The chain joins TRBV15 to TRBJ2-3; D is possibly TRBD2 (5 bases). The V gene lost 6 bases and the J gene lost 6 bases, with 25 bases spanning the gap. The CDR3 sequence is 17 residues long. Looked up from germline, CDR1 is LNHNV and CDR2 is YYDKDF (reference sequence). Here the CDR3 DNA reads TGTGCCACCAGGCCCACAGCCGGACTCCTAACTGCGGATACGCAGTATTTT. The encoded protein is CATRPTAGLLTADTQYF.

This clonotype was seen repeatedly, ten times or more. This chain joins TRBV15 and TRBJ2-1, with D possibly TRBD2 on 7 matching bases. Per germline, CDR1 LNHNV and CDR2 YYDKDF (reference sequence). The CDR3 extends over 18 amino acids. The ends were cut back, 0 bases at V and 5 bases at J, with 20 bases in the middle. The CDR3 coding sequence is TGTGCCACCAGCAGAGAACGAACAGGGTGGGGGGGTCACAATGAGCAGTTCTTC. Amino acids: CATSRERTGWGGHNEQFF.

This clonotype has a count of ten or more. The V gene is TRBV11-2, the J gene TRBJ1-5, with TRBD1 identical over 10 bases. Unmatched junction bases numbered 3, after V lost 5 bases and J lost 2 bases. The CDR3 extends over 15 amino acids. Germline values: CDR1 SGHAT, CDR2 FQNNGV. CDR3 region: CASSKGQGGNQPQHF. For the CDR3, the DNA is TGTGCCAGCAGCAAAGGACAGGGGGGCAATCAGCCCCAGCATTTT.

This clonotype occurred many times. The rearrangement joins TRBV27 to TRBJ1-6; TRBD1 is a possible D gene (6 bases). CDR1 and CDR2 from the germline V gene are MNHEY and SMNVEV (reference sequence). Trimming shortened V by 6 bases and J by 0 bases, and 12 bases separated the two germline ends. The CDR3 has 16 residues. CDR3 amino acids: CASRQGSRSYNSPLHF. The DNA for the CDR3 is TGTGCCAGCAGGCAGGGGTCACGCTCCTATAATTCACCCCTCCACTTT.

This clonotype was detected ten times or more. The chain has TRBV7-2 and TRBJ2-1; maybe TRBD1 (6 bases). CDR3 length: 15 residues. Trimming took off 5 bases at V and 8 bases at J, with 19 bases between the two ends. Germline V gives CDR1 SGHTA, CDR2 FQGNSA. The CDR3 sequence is CASSLDTGNSYEQFF. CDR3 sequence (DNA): TGTGCCAGCAGCCTAGATACAGGGAATTCCTATGAGCAGTTCTTC. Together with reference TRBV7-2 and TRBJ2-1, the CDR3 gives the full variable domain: GAGVSQSPSNKVTEKGKDVELRCDPISGHTALYWYRQSLGQGLEFLIYFQGNSAPDKSGLPSDRFSAERTGGSVSTLTIQRTQQEDSAVYLCASSLDTGNSYEQFFGPGTRLTVL.

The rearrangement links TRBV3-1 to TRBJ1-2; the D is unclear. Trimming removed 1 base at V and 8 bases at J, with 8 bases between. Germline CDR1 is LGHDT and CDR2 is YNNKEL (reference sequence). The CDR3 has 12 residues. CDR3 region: CASSQAQVGYTF. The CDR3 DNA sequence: TGTGCCAGCAGCCAAGCTCAGGTGGGCTACACCTTC.

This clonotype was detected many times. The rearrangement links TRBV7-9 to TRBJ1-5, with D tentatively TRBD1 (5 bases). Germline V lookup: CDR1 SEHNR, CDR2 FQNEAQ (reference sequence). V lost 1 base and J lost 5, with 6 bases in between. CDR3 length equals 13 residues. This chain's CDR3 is CASSLEGDQPQHF. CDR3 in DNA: TGTGCCAGCAGCTTAGAAGGGGATCAGCCCCAGCATTTT.

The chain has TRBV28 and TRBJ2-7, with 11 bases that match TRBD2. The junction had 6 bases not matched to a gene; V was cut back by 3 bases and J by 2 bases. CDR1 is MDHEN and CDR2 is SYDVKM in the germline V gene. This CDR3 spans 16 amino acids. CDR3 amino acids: CASSFKTSGMPYEQYF. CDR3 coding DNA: TGTGCCAGCAGTTTTAAGACTAGCGGGATGCCCTACGAGCAGTACTTC.

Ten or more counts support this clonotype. The DNA of the CDR3 is TGTGCCAGCAGTTCCCCGCGACAGGGGAGGTCTTATGAGCAGTTCTTC. It is translated as CASSSPRQGRSYEQFF. V is TRBV27 and J is TRBJ2-1; 8 positions match TRBD1. The CDR3 consists of 16 residues. Germline-derived CDR1 and CDR2 are MNHEY and SMNVEV (reference sequence). After removal of 4 bases from V and 8 bases from J, the junction contained 13 bases not matched to a gene.

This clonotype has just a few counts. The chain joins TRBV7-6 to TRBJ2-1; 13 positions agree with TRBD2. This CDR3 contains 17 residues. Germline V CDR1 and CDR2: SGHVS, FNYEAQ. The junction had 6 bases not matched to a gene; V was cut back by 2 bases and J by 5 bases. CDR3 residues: CASSLRRGLAGNNEQFF. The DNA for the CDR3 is TGTGCCAGCAGCTTACGCCGGGGACTAGCGGGAAACAATGAGCAGTTCTTC.

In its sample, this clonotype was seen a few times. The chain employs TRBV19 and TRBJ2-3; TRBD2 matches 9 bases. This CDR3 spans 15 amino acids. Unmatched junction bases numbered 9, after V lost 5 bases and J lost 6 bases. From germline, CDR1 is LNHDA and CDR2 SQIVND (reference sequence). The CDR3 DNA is TGTGCCAGTAGTCCGGGACTAGCTCCTGGCGATACGCAGTATTTT. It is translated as CASSPGLAPGDTQYF.

DNA for the CDR3: TGTGCCAGCAGCCTAAACCGGGCTAGCGGGAGGCGAATCAATGAGCAGTTCTTC. This translates into CASSLNRASGRRINEQFF. The rearrangement uses TRBV7-9 and TRBJ2-1; 11 bases align to TRBD2. Germline values: CDR1 SEHNR, CDR2 FQNEAQ (reference sequence). V lost 5 bases, J lost 6 bases, and 15 bases stayed unmatched. The CDR3 is 18 residues long.

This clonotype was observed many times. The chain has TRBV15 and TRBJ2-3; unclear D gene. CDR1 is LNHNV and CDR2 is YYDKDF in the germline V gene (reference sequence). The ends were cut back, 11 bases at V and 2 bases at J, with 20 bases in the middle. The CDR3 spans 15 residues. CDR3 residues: CAPVGEDRYTDTQYF. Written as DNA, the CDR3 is TGTGCCCCCGTGGGTGAGGACCGATACACAGATACGCAGTATTTT. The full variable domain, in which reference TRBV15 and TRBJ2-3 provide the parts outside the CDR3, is DAMVIQNPRYQVTQFGKPVTLSCSQTLNHNVMYWYQQKSSQAPKLLFHYYDKDFNNEADTPDNFQSRRPNTSFCFLDIRSPGLGDTAMYLCAPVGEDRYTDTQYFGPGTRLTVL.

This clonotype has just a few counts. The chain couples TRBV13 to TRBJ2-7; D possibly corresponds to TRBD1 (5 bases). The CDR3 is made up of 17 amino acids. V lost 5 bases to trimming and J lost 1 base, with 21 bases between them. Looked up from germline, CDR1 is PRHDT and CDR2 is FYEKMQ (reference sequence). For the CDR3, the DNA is TGTGCCAGCAGCGAATCTACAGGCTGGGATTCTTCCTACGAGCAGTACTTC. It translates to CASSESTGWDSSYEQYF.

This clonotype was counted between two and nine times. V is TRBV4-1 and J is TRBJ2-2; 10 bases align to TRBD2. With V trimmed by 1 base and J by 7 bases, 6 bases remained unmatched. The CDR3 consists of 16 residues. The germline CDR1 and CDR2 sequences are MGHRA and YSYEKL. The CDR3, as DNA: TGCGCCAGCAGCCAAGGACTAGCGGGCTTGGGCGGGGAGCTGTTTTTT. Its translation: CASSQGLAGLGGELFF.

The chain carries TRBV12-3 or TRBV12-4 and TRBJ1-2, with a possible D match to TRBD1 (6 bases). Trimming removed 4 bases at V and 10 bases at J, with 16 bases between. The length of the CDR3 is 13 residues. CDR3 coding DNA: TGTGCCAGCAGTTCGGCCGGGGGGCATACCTACACCTTC. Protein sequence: CASSSAGGHTYTF.

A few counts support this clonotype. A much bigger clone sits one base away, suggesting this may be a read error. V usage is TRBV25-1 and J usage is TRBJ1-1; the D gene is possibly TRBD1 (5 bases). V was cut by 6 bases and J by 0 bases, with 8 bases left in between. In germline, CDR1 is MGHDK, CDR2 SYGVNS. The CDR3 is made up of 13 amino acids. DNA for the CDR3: TGTGCCAGCAGATCGACAGTGAACACTGAAGCTTTCTTT. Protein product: CASRSTVNTEAFF.

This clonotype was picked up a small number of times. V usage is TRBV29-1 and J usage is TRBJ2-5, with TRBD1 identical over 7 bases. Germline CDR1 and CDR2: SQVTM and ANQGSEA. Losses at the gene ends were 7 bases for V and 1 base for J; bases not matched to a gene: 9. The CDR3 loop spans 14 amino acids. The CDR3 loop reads CSAPTGPIQETQYF. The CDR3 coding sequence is TGCAGCGCACCGACAGGGCCGATCCAAGAGACCCAGTACTTC.

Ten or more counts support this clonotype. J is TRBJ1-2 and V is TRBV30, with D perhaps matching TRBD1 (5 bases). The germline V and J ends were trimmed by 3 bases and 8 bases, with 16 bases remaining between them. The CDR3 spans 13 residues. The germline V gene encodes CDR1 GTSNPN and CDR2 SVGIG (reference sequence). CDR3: CAWRGETGDGYTF. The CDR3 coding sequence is TGTGCCTGGAGAGGAGAAACAGGTGACGGCTACACCTTC. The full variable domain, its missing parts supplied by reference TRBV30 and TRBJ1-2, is SQTIHQWPATLVQPVGSPLSLECTVEGTSNPNLYWYRQAAGRGLQLLFYSVGIGQISSEVPQNLSASRPQDRQFILSSKKLLLSDSGFYLCAWRGETGDGYTFGSGTRLTVV.

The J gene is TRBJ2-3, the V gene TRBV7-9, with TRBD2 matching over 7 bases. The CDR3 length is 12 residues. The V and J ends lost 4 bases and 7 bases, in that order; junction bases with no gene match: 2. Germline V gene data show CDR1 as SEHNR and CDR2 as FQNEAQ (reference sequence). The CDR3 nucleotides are TGTGCCAGCAGCTCGGGACTAAATACGCAGTATTTT. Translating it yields CASSSGLNTQYF. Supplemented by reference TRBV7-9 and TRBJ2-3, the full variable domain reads DTGVSQNPRHKITKRGQNVTFRCDPISEHNRLYWYRQTLGQGPEFLTYFQNEAQLEKSRLLSDRFSAERPKGSFSTLEIQRTEQGDSAMYLCASSSGLNTQYFGPGTRLTVL.

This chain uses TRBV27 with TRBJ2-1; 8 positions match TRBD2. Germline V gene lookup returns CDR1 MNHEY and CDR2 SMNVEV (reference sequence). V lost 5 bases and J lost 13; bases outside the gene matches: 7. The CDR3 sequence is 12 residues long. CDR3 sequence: CASSPPGGRQFF. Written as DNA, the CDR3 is TGTGCCAGCAGTCCCCCGGGGGGGAGACAGTTCTTC.

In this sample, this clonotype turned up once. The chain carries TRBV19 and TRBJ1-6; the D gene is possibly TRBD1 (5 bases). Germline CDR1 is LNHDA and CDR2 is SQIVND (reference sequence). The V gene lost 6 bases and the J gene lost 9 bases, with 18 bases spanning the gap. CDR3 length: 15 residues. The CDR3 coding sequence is TGTGCCAGTAGGCATATGGGAGGGGAAAGTTCACCCCTCCACTTT. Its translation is CASRHMGGESSPLHF.

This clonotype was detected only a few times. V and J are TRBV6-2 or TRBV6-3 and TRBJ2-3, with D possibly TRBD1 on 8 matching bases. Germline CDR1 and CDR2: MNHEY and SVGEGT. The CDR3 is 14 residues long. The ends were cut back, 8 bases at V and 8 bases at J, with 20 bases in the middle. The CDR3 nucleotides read TGTGCCAGCGGAGCGGGACAGGCATTAGGTACGCAGTATTTT. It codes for CASGAGQALGTQYF.

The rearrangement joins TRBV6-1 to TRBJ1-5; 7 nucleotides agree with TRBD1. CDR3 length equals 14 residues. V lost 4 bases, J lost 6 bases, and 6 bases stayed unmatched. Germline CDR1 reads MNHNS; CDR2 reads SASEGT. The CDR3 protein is CASSGDRDSQPQHF. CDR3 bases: TGTGCCAGCAGTGGCGACAGGGACAGTCAGCCCCAGCATTTT.

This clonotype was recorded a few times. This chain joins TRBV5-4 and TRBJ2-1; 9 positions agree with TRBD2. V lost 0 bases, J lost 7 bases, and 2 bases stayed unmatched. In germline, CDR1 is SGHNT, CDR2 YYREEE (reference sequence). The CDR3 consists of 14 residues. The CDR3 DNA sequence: TGTGCCAGCAGCTTGGGGACTAGCGCTAATGAGCAGTTCTTC. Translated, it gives CASSLGTSANEQFF. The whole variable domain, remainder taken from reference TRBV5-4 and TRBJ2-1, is ETGVTQSPTHLIKTRGQQVTLRCSSQSGHNTVSWYQQALGQGPQFIFQYYREEENGRGNFPPRFSGLQFPNYSSELNVNALELDDSALYLCASSLGTSANEQFFGPGTRLTVL.

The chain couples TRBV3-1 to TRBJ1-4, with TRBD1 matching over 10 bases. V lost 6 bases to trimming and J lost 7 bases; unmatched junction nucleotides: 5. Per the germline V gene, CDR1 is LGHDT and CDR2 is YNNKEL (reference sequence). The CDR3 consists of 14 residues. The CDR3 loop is CASRQTGGFEKLFF. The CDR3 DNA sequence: TGTGCCAGCAGACAGACAGGGGGCTTTGAAAAACTGTTTTTT.

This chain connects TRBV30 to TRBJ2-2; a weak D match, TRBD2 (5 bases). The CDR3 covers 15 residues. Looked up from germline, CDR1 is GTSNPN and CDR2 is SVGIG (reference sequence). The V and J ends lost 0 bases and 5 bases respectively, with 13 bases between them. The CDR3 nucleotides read TGTGCCTGGAGTGTACTAGGTCAGAGAACCGGGGAGCTGTTTTTT. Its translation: CAWSVLGQRTGELFF.

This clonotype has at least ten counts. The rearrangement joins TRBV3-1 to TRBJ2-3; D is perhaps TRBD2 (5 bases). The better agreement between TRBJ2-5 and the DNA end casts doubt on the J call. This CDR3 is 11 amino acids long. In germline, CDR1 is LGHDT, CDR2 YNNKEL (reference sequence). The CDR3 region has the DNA TGTGCCAGCAGCTACGCGGGGACCCAGTACTTC. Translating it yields CASSYAGTQYF.

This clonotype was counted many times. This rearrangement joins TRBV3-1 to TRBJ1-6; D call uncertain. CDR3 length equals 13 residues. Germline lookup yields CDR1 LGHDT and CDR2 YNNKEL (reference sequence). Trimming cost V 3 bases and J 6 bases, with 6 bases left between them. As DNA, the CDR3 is TGTGCCAGCAGCCACGCGCCTAATTCACCCCTCCACTTT. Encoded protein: CASSHAPNSPLHF.

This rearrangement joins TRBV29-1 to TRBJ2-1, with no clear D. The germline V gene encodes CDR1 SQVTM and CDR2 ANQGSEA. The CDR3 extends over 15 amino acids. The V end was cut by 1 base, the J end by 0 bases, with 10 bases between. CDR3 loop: CSVEGSVSSYNEQFF. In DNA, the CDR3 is TGCAGCGTTGAAGGGAGCGTTAGCTCCTACAATGAGCAGTTCTTC.